This T cell receptor (beta chain) was obtained from a study of post-analysis software for immune sequencing data. Sequencing libraries made from TCR beta cDNA carried unique molecular identifiers. MiXCR was run by TCRdb on the PCR reads, yielding one entry per CDR3 protein. This table holds approximately 690,000 distinct CDR3 sequences, about 60% found once. The sequence was collected from a girl aged 2-10 years with multiple sclerosis. The specimen was blood.

CDR3 protein: CSVEDPLSYNEQFF. In DNA form, the CDR3 reads TGCAGCGTTGAAGACCCCCTCTCCTACAATGAGCAGTTCTTC. The chain recombines TRBV29-1 with TRBJ2-1, with D unclear. Between the trimmed V and J ends, which lost 0 bases and 0 bases, there was a span of 6 bases. This CDR3 has 14 residues. Germline CDR1 and CDR2: SQVTM and ANQGSEA.